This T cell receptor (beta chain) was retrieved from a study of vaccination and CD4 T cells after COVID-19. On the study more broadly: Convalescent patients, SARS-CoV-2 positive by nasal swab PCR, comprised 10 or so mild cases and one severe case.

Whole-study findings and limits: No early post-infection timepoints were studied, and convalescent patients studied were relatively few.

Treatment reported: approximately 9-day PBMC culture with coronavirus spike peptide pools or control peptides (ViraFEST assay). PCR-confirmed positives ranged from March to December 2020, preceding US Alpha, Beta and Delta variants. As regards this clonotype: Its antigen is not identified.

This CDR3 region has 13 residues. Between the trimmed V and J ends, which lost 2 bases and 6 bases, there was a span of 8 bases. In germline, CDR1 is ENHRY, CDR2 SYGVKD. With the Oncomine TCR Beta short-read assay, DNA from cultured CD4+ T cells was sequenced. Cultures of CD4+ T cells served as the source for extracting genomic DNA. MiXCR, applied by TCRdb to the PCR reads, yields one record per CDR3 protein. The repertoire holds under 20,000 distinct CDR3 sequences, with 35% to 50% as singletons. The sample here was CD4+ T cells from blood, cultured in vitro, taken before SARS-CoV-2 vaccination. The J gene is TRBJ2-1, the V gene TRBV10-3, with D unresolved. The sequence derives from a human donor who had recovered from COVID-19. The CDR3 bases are TGTGCCATCAGTGAGCCTAGTGCCAATGAGCAGTTCTTC. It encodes CAISEPSANEQFF.